The clone carrying this TCR beta chain was seen more than once but under ten times. This CDR3 has 16 residues. Germline V gene lookup returns CDR1 MGHRA and CDR2 YSYEKL. With 4 bases clipped from V and 1 base from J, the junction kept 5 bases outside the gene matches. Using its own MiXCR run on the RT-PCR reads, TCRdb lists one record per CDR3 protein. The profile shows 550,000 to 750,000 distinct CDR3 sequences, approximately 15% of them singletons. The sequence came from a female donor in good health, serving as a healthy control. The J gene is TRBJ2-2, the V gene TRBV4-1; 8 bases map to TRBD2. The sequenced sample was memory CD4+ T cells from blood. DNA for the CDR3: TGCGCCAGCAGCCGAACTAGCGGAGTGAACACCGGGGAGCTGTTTTTT. Translation: CASSRTSGVNTGELFF.